Listed here are 8 T cell receptor beta chains from one sample, sequenced in a study of shared clonotypes between healthy human individuals. Using immunoSEQ multiplex PCR, the repertoire was profiled, and TCRdb retains in-frame clones only, with some absent. The sample records around 1 million clones, about 80% being singletons. The material sequenced was memory CD4+ T cells sorted from blood. Stated subset: CD45RA-negative fraction. The receptors here all came from a man aged 18 to 30 in good health.

The chain is built from TRBV9 and TRBJ1-1; TRBD1 matches 8 bases. Germline V lookup: CDR1 SGDLS, CDR2 YYNGEE. V lost 1 base and J lost 3; bases outside the gene matches: 8. The CDR3 contains 16 residues. The CDR3 sequence is CASSVRGTGADTEAFF. The CDR3 bases are TGTGCCAGCAGCGTAAGGGGGACAGGAGCTGACACTGAAGCTTTCTTT. Complete variable domain (other parts from reference TRBV9 and TRBJ1-1): DSGVTQTPKHLITATGQRVTLRCSPRSGDLSVYWYQQSLDQGLQFLIQYYNGEERAKGNILERFSAQQFPDLHSELNLSSLELGDSALYFCASSVRGTGADTEAFFGQGTRLTVV.

The chain joins TRBV18 to TRBJ1-3; D possibly corresponds to TRBD1 (6 bases). CDR3 size: 20 residues. The germline V gene has CDR1 KGHSH and CDR2 LQKENI. V was pared by 3 bases and J by 0 bases, with 24 bases between. CDR3 amino acids: CASSPGGARTEIFSGNTIYF. DNA of the CDR3: TGTGCCAGCTCACCGGGAGGTGCCCGGACAGAAATTTTCTCTGGAAACACCATATATTTT.

The V and J genes are TRBV7-2 and TRBJ1-5; 8 bases are a match to TRBD1. In germline, CDR1 is SGHTA, CDR2 FQGNSA. This CDR3 is built from 15 residues. Trimming took 5 bases from V and 1 from J; bases not matched to a gene: 4. CDR3: CASSLDRGSNQPQHF. DNA for the CDR3: TGTGCCAGCAGCCTAGACAGGGGAAGCAATCAGCCCCAGCATTTT.

The rearrangement joins TRBV18 to TRBJ1-1; D ambiguous. The CDR3 is 16 amino acids. The germline V and J ends were trimmed by 1 base and 5 bases, with 17 bases remaining between them. Germline CDR1 KGHSH, CDR2 LQKENI. This chain's CDR3 is CASSPQAQKGGTEAFF. The CDR3 DNA reads TGTGCCAGCTCACCACAGGCCCAAAAGGGAGGGACTGAAGCTTTCTTT.

This chain links TRBV7-2 with TRBJ2-1, with D uncertain. Germline CDR1 and CDR2: SGHTA and FQGNSA. This CDR3 is built from 14 residues. V shed 1 base and J shed 6 bases, with 10 bases lying between them. The CDR3 DNA reads as TGTGCCAGCAGCTTAGAAATCATTGGCAATGAGCAGTTCTTC. Translation gives CASSLEIIGNEQFF.

Points on this clone: Other DNA variants within this sample encode the same CDR3. The rearrangement links TRBV19 to TRBJ1-3, with 8 bases matching TRBD1. J gave up 0 bases and V 6 bases, and 4 bases lay outside the gene matches. Germline V lookup: CDR1 LNHDA, CDR2 SQIVND (reference sequence). The CDR3 totals 15 residues. The CDR3 here is CASSPDRASGNTIYF. The CDR3 DNA is TGTGCCAGTAGCCCGGACAGGGCCTCTGGAAACACCATATATTTT.

A note on this clone: Other DNA sequences in the same sample also yield this CDR3. The rearrangement links TRBV7-2 to TRBJ1-5, with TRBD1 as a possible D gene (6 bases). The CDR3 runs 13 residues. Germline loops: CDR1 SGHTA, CDR2 FQGNSA. V was pared by 5 bases and J by 4 bases, with 9 bases between. In nucleotides, the CDR3 is TGTGCCAGCAGCCGAGACAGGAATCAGCCCCAGCATTTT. It translates to CASSRDRNQPQHF.

A note on this clone: A much larger clone is a single base away; this may be a read error. This sequence joins TRBV5-1 and TRBJ1-6, with 10 bases lining up with TRBD1. This CDR3 comprises 14 residues. The germline CDR1 and CDR2 sequences are SGHRS and YFSETQ. Germline trimming cut 5 bases from V and 7 bases from J; bases unmatched to any gene: 3. CDR3 residues: CASRPGQGNSPLHF. CDR3 nucleotides: TGCGCCAGCAGACCGGGACAGGGGAATTCACCCCTCCACTTT.